This T cell receptor beta chain is from a study of blood T cells in healthy people across ages. A second PCR of about 7 to 12 cycles used a sample-barcoded 5' primer and a J-beta primer mix. Each CDR3 protein is one row after TCRdb ran MiXCR on the 5' RACE reads. The sample gives approximately 800,000 distinct CDR3 sequences, roughly 46% of which show up once; less than 20% is in the top ten. General observations from the study: There were more naive CD4+ cells and higher diversity in long-lived donors than in aged donors. Estimates of diversity drawn from one million T cells were considered underestimates.

On this clonotype: The antigen is unknown.

The TCR sequence derives from an elderly man in good health. The sample consisted of blood.

In DNA, the CDR3 is TGTGCCAGCAGTGCGGTCAGAGGGCAAGAGACCCAGTACTTC. Its translation is CASSAVRGQETQYF. The chain uses TRBV2 and TRBJ2-5; possibly TRBD2 for D (5 bases). Between the trimmed V and J ends, which lost 4 bases and 2 bases, there was a span of 11 bases. The germline gives CDR1 SNHLY, CDR2 FYNNEI. The CDR3 runs to 14 residues.